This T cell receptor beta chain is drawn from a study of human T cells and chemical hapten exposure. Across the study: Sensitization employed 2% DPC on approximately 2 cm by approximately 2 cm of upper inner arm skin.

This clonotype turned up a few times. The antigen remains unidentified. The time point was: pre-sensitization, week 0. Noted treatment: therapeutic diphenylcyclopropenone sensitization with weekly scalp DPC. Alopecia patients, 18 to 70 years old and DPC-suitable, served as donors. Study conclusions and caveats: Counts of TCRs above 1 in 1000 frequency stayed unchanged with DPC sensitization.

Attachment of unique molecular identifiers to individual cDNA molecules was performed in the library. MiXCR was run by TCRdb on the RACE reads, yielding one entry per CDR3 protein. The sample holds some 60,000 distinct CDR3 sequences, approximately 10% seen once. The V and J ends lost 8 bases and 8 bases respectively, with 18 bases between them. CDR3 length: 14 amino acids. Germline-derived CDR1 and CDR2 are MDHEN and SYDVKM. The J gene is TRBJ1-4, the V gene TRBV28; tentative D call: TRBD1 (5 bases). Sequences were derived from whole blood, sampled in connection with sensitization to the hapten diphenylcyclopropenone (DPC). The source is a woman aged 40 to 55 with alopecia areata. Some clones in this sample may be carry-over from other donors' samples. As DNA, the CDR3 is TGTGCCAGCCGCGCGGGAGGGGTACAAGAAAAACTGTTTTTT. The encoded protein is CASRAGGVQEKLFF.